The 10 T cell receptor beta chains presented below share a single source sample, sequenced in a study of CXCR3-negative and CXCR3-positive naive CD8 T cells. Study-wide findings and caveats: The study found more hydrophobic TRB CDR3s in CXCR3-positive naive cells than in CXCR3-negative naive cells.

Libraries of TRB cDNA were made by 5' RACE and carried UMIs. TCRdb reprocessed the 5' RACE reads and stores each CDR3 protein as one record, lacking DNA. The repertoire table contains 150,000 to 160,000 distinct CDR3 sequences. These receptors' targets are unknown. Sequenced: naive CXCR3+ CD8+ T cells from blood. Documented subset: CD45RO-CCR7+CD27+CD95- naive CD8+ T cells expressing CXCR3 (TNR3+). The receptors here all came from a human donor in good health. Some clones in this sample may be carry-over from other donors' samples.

Here the CDR3 reads CASSLYLASNYGYTF. The chain uses TRBV28 and TRBJ1-2. Per germline, CDR1 MDHEN and CDR2 SYDVKM. The CDR3 runs to 15 residues.

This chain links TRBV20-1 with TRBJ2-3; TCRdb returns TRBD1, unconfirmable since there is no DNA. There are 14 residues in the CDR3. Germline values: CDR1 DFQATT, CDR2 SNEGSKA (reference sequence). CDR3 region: CSARLGQGTDTQYF.

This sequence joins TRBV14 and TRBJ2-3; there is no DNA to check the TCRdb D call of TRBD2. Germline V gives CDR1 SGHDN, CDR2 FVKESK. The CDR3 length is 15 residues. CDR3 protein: CASSPTPPGTDTQYF. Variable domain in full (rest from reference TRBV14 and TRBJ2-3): EAGVTQFPSHSVIEKGQTVTLRCDPISGHDNLYWYRRVMGKEIKFLLHFVKESKQDESGMPNNRFLAERTGGTYSTLKVQPAELEDSGVYFCASSPTPPGTDTQYFGPGTRLTVL.

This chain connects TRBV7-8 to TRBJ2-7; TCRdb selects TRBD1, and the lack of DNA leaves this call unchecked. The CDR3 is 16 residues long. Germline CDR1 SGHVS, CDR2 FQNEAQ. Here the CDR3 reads CASSPRPGTGAYEQYF. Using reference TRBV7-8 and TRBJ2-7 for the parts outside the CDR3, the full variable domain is GAGVSQSPRYKVAKRGQDVALRCDPISGHVSLFWYQQALGQGPEFLTYFQNEAQLDKSGLPSDRFFAERPEGSVSTLKIQRTQQEDSAVYLCASSPRPGTGAYEQYFGPGTRLTVT.

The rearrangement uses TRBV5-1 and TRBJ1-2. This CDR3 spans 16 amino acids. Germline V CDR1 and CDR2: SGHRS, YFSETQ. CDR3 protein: CASSINPTRRDYGYTF.

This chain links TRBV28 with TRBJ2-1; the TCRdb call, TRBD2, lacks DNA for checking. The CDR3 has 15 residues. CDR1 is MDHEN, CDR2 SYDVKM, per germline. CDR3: CASSLTSGKVGEQFF. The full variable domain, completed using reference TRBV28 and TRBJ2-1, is DVKVTQSSRYLVKRTGEKVFLECVQDMDHENMFWYRQDPGLGLRLIYFSYDVKMKEKGDIPEGYSVSREKKERFSLILESASTNQTSMYLCASSLTSGKVGEQFFGPGTRLTVL.

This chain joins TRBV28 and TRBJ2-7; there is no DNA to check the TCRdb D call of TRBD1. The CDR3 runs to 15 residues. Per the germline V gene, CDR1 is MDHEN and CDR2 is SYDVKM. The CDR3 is CASRDLGTATYEQYF.

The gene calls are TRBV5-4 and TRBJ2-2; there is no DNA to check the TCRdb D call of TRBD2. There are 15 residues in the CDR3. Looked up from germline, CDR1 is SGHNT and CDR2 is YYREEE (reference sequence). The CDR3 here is CASSPVGLNTGELFF.

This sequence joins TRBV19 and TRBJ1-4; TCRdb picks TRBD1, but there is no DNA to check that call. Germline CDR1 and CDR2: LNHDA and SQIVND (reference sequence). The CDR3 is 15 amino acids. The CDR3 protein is CASSIDPRTSEKLFF. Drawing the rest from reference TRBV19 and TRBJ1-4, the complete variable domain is DGGITQSPKYLFRKEGQNVTLSCEQNLNHDAMYWYRQDPGQGLRLIYYSQIVNDFQKGDIAEGYSVSREKKESFPLTVTSAQKNPTAFYLCASSIDPRTSEKLFFGSGTQLSVL.

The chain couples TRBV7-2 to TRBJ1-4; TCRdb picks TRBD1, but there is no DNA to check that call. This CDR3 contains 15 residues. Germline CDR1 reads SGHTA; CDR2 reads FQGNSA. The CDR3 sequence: CASSTGQGLGEKLFF. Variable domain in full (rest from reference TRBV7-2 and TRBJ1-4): GAGVSQSPSNKVTEKGKDVELRCDPISGHTALYWYRQSLGQGLEFLIYFQGNSAPDKSGLPSDRFSAERTGGSVSTLTIQRTQQEDSAVYLCASSTGQGLGEKLFFGSGTQLSVL.